The source of this T cell receptor (beta chain) is a study of vaccination effects on CD4 cells after COVID-19. Findings and limits, study-wide: There was marked clonal contraction among infection- and vaccine-induced clones late after vaccination.

V dropped 3 bases and J dropped 2 bases, with 11 bases sitting between them. The CDR3 covers 14 residues. Germline-derived CDR1 and CDR2 are SGHRS and YFSETQ. Under the ViraFEST assay, PBMC were stimulated with viral peptide pools so that antigen-specific CD4+ T cells expanded. Sequencing was performed afterwards. Isolating CD4+ T cells followed about 11 days of culture. Vaccine administered to participants consisted of two doses of either BNT162b2 or mRNA-1273. Cultures had half their medium replaced with IL-2 medium on days 3 and 7. Assay used: immunoSEQ multiplex PCR; TCRdb lists only in-frame clones, some missing. The sample holds about 29,000 clones, 65% to 75% seen once. Note on this clone: Its antigen is undetermined.

The sequence derives from a human donor who received a COVID-19 vaccine. The chain uses TRBV5-1 and TRBJ1-1; D is unresolved. The sample here was CD4+ T cells from PBMCs cultured with HCoV-OC43 spike peptides, taken after COVID-19 vaccination. Subset: HCoV-OC43 spike overlapping peptide pool stimulation. CDR3: CASSSGPKNTEAFF. CDR3 in DNA: TGCGCCAGCAGCTCAGGACCGAAAAACACTGAAGCTTTCTTT.